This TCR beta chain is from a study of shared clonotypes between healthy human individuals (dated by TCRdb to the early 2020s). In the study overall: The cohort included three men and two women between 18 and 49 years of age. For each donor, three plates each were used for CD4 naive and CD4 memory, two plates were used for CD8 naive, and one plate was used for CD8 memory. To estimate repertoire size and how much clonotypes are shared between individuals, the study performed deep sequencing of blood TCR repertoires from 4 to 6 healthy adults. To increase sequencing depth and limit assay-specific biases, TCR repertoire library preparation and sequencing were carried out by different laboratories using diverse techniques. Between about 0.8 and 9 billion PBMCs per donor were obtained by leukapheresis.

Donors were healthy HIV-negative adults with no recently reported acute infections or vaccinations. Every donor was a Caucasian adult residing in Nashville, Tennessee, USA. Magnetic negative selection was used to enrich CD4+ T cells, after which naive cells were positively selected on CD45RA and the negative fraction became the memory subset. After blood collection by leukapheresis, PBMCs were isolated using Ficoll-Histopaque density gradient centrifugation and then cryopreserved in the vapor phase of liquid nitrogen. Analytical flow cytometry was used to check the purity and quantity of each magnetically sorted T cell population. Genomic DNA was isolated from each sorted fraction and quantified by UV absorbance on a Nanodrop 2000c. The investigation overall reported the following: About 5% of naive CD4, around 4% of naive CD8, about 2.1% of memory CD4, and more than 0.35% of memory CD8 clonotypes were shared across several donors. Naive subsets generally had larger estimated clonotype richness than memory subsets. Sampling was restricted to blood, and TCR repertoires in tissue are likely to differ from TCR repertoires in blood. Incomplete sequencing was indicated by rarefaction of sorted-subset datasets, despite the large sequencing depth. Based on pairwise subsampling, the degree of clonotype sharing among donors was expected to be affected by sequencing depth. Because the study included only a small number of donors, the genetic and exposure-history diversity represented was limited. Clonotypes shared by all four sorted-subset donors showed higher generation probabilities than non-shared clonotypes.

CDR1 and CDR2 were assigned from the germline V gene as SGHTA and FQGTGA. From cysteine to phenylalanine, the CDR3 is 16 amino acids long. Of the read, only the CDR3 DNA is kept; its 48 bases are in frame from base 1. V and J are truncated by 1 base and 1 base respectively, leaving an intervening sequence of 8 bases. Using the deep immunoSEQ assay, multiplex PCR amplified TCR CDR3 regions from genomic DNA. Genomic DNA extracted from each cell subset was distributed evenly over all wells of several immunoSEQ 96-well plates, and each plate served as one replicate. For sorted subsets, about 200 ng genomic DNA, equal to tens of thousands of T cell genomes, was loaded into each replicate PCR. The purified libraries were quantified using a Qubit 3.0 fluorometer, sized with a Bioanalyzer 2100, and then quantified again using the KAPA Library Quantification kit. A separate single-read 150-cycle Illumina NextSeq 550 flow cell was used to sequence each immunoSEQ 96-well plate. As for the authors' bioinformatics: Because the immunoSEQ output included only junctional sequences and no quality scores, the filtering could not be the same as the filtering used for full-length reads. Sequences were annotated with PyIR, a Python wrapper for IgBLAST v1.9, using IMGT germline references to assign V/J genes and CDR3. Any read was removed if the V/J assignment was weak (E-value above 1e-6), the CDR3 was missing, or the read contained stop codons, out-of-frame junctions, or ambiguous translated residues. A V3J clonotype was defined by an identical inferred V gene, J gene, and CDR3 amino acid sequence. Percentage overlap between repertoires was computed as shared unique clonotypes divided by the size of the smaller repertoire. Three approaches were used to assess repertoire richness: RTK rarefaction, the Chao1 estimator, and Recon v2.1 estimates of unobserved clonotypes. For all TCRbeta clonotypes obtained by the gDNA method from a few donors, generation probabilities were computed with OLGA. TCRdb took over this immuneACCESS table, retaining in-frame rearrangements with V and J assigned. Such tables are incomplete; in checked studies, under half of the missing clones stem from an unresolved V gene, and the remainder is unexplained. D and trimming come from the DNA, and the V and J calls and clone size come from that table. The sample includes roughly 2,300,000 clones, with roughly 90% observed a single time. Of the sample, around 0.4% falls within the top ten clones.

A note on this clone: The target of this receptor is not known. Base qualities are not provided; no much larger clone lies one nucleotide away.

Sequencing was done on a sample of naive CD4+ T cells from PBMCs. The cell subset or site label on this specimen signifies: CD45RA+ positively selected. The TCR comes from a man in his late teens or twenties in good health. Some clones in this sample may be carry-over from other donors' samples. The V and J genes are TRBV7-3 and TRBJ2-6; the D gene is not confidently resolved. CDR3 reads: CASSLMDLSGANVLTF. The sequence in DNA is TGTGCCAGCAGCTTAATGGATCTTTCTGGGGCCAACGTCCTGACTTTC.